The 21 T cell receptor beta chains presented below share a single source sample, sequenced in a study of T cells after yellow fever vaccination. TCRdb processed the 5' RACE reads anew with MiXCR; each CDR3 protein has one entry. The data hold 15,000 to 20,000 distinct CDR3 sequences, with around 4% observed a single time. The source was PBMCs, either bulk or a sorted T-cell subset (CD4+, CD8+, memory, or dextramer-sorted; not recorded which), collected 15 days after the yellow fever booster vaccination. All receptors derive from a man aged 25 to 45 who received the YFV17D yellow fever vaccine.

There are many counts of this clonotype. V usage is TRBV12-3 or TRBV12-4 and J usage is TRBJ2-5, with 9 positions matching TRBD1. The CDR3 consists of 14 residues. V trimming: 6 bases; J trimming: 3 bases; junction bases outside the gene matches: 5. The CDR3 DNA is TGTGCCAGCAGATCGACAGGGGGAGAAGAGACCCAGTACTTC. Encoded protein: CASRSTGGEETQYF.

This clonotype was found many times. The rearrangement links TRBV9 to TRBJ2-5, with TRBD2 as a possible D gene (6 bases). Germline V gene data show CDR1 as SGDLS and CDR2 as YYNGEE. The CDR3 loop spans 16 amino acids. Trimming stripped 3 bases from V and 4 bases from J, with 19 bases between. The CDR3 DNA reads as TGTGCCAGCAGCGACAATTTACGGATGACTAGAGAGACCCAGTACTTC. Its protein is CASSDNLRMTRETQYF.

This clonotype is termed medium-sized (0.01 to 0.1%). V usage is TRBV20-1 and J usage is TRBJ2-1; 10 bases fit TRBD2. Germline CDR1 is DFQATT and CDR2 is SNEGSKA (reference sequence). The junction had 4 bases not matched to a gene; V was cut back by 6 bases and J by 2 bases. The CDR3 consists of 14 residues. This chain's CDR3 is CSAGSGRAYNEQFF. The CDR3 coding sequence is TGCAGTGCCGGGAGCGGGAGGGCCTACAATGAGCAGTTCTTC.

This clonotype was recorded many times. The J gene is TRBJ1-5, the V gene TRBV7-9; D is unclear. The V end was cut by 0 bases, the J end by 6 bases, with 9 bases between. The CDR3 is 14 residues long. Germline CDR1 is SEHNR and CDR2 is FQNEAQ (reference sequence). The CDR3 DNA sequence: TGTGCCAGCAGCTTAGCGGGCGAGGGTCAGCCCCAGCATTTT. This encodes CASSLAGEGQPQHF.

This clonotype was seen ten or more times. The genes are TRBV7-8 and TRBJ2-7; D unresolved. V gave up 5 bases and J gave up 3 bases, with 5 bases separating them. CDR3 size: 11 residues. Germline-derived CDR1 and CDR2 are SGHVS and FQNEAQ. The CDR3 here is CASSAFYEQYF. CDR3 coding DNA: TGTGCCAGCAGCGCATTCTACGAGCAGTACTTC.

Notes on this clonotype: A much larger clone is a single base away; this may be a read error. The CDR3 nucleotides read TGTGCCAGCAGCGCGACCAGGAATTCCGGGGAGCTGTTTTTT. Translating gives CASSATRNSGELFF. The genes are TRBV28 and TRBJ2-2; D is unclear. The length of the CDR3 is 14 residues. In germline, CDR1 is MDHEN, CDR2 SYDVKM. Trimming took 6 bases from V and 6 from J, leaving 14 bases between them.

By share, this clonotype counts as medium-sized. This sequence joins TRBV10-3 and TRBJ2-7; D is perhaps TRBD1 (6 bases). Trimming removed 6 bases from V and 7 bases from J, with 19 bases in between. CDR1 is ENHRY, CDR2 SYGVKD, per germline. This CDR3 has 14 amino acids. The CDR3 here is CAISPGHHRREQYF. CDR3 nucleotide sequence: TGTGCCATCAGCCCGGGACACCACCGTCGGGAGCAGTACTTC.

As concerns this clonotype: A junction end diverges from the germline sequence, so it may reflect a read error. V gene TRBV7-9 combines with J gene TRBJ2-5; D is unresolved. The CDR3 spans 15 residues. Germline V gives CDR1 SEHNR, CDR2 FQNEAQ (reference sequence). CDR3 residues: CPSSLAPGGEETQYF. DNA of the CDR3: TGTCCCAGCAGCTTAGCCCCCGGCGGAGAAGAGACCCAGTACTTC.

This clonotype was seen at least ten times. CDR3 bases: TGTGCCAGCATAACAGGGGAGAACACCGGGGAGCTGTTTTTT. This sequence encodes CASITGENTGELFF. The chain joins TRBV2 to TRBJ2-2; 7 positions agree with TRBD1. Germline V CDR1 and CDR2: SNHLY, FYNNEI. The CDR3 loop spans 14 amino acids. The junction had 3 bases not matched to a gene; V was cut back by 7 bases and J by 1 base.

This clonotype occurred many times. This chain joins TRBV7-2 and TRBJ2-1; D is uncertain. There are 13 residues in the CDR3. Trimming removed 1 base from V and 5 bases from J, with 6 bases in between. Per the germline V gene, CDR1 is SGHTA and CDR2 is FQGNSA. CDR3 in DNA: TGTGCCAGCAGCTTAGTCTGGGACAATGAGCAGTTCTTC. Amino acid sequence: CASSLVWDNEQFF.

By its share, this clonotype is medium-sized (0.01 to 0.1%). The chain employs TRBV5-4 and TRBJ2-5; D not resolved. The CDR3 has 14 amino acids. The germline V and J ends were trimmed by 4 bases and 5 bases, with 15 bases remaining between them. Germline CDR1 is SGHNT and CDR2 is YYREEE (reference sequence). CDR3 DNA: TGTGCCAGCAGCGGCCTTCTTGGGAAGGAGACCCAGTACTTC. Translation: CASSGLLGKETQYF.

This clonotype has a count of ten or more. The chain has TRBV19 and TRBJ1-5, with 8 bases that match TRBD1. The germline V gene has CDR1 LNHDA and CDR2 SQIVND (reference sequence). The CDR3 loop spans 16 amino acids. Trimming at V came to 3 bases and at J to 2 bases, leaving 6 bases not matched to a gene. For the CDR3, the DNA is TGTGCCAGTAGTATTGGGACAGGTGGTGGCAATCAGCCCCAGCATTTT. Protein: CASSIGTGGGNQPQHF.

This clonotype was counted many times. The V gene is TRBV4-3, the J gene TRBJ2-7; possibly TRBD1 or TRBD2 for D (6 bases each). Trimming shortened V by 0 bases and J by 0 bases, and 12 bases separated the two germline ends. This CDR3 comprises 16 residues. Germline CDR1 LGHNA, CDR2 YSLEER. Written as DNA, the CDR3 is TGCGCCAGCAGCCAAGATACGCGGGACACCTCCTACGAGCAGTACTTC. This encodes CASSQDTRDTSYEQYF.

This clonotype has ten or more counts. CDR3 nucleotides: TGTGCCAGCAGTTACACAAGTATAACAGGGGGCGCGGACTATGGCTACACCTTC. Its protein product is CASSYTSITGGADYGYTF. The chain joins TRBV6-5 to TRBJ1-2; the match to TRBD1 covers 9 bases. This CDR3 has 18 residues. Losses at the gene ends were 2 bases for V and 3 bases for J; bases not matched to a gene: 13. Per germline, CDR1 MNHEY and CDR2 SVGAGI.

Of note for this clonotype: One junction end disagrees with the germline gene, perhaps due to a read error. This chain connects TRBV20-1 to TRBJ2-1; 10 positions agree with TRBD2. The CDR3 has 17 residues. Germline V gives CDR1 DFQATT, CDR2 SNEGSKA (reference sequence). The CDR3 here is CCARDGPGLAVYNEQFF. DNA of the CDR3: TGCTGTGCTAGAGACGGCCCTGGACTAGCGGTATACAATGAGCAGTTCTTC.

This clonotype appeared many times. The CDR3 nucleotides read TGTGCCAGCAGTTATACCTTGGGGGGTACGCAGTATTTT. Amino acids: CASSYTLGGTQYF. The V gene is TRBV27, the J gene TRBJ2-3, with D perhaps matching TRBD2 (6 bases). V was trimmed by 4 bases and J by 8 bases, leaving 13 bases between them. The CDR3 totals 13 residues. The germline V gene has CDR1 MNHEY and CDR2 SMNVEV (reference sequence).

This clonotype is deemed medium-sized (0.01 to 0.1%). The chain is built from TRBV30 and TRBJ2-7; D gene unclear. The CDR3 has 14 amino acids. The germline V gene encodes CDR1 GTSNPN and CDR2 SVGIG (reference sequence). Between the trimmed V and J ends, which lost 2 bases and 3 bases, there was a span of 14 bases. The CDR3 DNA reads as TGTGCCTGGAGTCCTGCAGCCGCCTTCTACGAGCAGTACTTC. Its translation is CAWSPAAAFYEQYF.

This clonotype was detected many times. J is TRBJ2-3 and V is TRBV7-9; 7 positions match TRBD1. Germline CDR1 SEHNR, CDR2 FQNEAQ (reference sequence). The V and J ends lost 5 bases and 2 bases, in that order; junction bases with no gene match: 7. This CDR3 has 15 residues. CDR3: CASSTWTGLTDTQYF. Here the CDR3 DNA reads TGTGCCAGCAGCACCTGGACAGGTCTCACAGATACGCAGTATTTT.

This clonotype was recorded many times. The rearrangement uses TRBV29-1 and TRBJ2-5, with D perhaps being TRBD1 or TRBD2 (5 bases each). The CDR3 runs to 11 residues. Germline CDR1 and CDR2: SQVTM and ANQGSEA. The V end was cut by 7 bases, the J end by 7 bases, with 13 bases between. Written as DNA, the CDR3 is TGCAGCGCCGGGACGAGGGGGACCCAGTACTTC. Its protein product is CSAGTRGTQYF.

This clonotype has at least ten counts. The rearrangement joins TRBV9 to TRBJ2-2; 10 nucleotides agree with TRBD2. The CDR3 has 15 residues. J lost 7 bases, V lost 0 bases, and 3 bases had no gene match. Per the germline V gene, CDR1 is SGDLS and CDR2 is YYNGEE. CDR3 nucleotides: TGTGCCAGCAGCGTAGCTAGCGGGAGTTTCGGGGAGCTGTTTTTT. It codes for CASSVASGSFGELFF. The variable domain in full, with the rest retrieved from reference TRBV9 and TRBJ2-2, is DSGVTQTPKHLITATGQRVTLRCSPRSGDLSVYWYQQSLDQGLQFLIQYYNGEERAKGNILERFSAQQFPDLHSELNLSSLELGDSALYFCASSVASGSFGELFFGEGSRLTVL.

The sample holds many counts of this clonotype. This rearrangement joins TRBV5-1 to TRBJ2-5, with a possible D match to TRBD2 (6 bases). The CDR3 runs to 14 residues. Germline V CDR1 and CDR2: SGHRS, YFSETQ. Trimming stripped 4 bases from V and 4 bases from J, with 14 bases between. CDR3: CASSKNGGGETQYF. The CDR3 DNA reads as TGCGCCAGCAGCAAGAACGGGGGAGGAGAGACCCAGTACTTC.